This T cell receptor (beta chain) was found in a study of cytomegalovirus exposure and HLA in healthy donors. The study, taken as a whole, reports: The classifier reportedly diagnosed cytomegalovirus status with high specificity and sensitivity. A prior analysis recorded that most TCR beta V segments were productive about 87% or about 30% of the time. Several of the most significant clusters appeared, in a later analysis, to be linked to common viral pathogens. Information on immune exposure was restricted to one variable (CMV serostatus).

The germline V gene has CDR1 MDHEN and CDR2 SYDVKM. The CDR3 runs 14 residues. The ends lost 10 bases at V and 2 bases at J; junction bases unmatched: 9. Primers included in the PCR were 60 Vbeta and 13 Jbeta primers. The data were produced by immunoSEQ multiplex PCR, yet TCRdb's version contains in-frame clones alone and is incomplete. The data show roughly 150,000 clones, with 80% seen just once and over 8% held by the top ten. This clone showed up just a few times. Its antigen is unidentified. The chain employs TRBV28 and TRBJ2-7, with TRBD1 identical over 9 bases. Sequencing was performed on PBMCs. The sequence was obtained from a man in his late teens or twenties in good health and CMV-seropositive. The CDR3 loop is CATSTWDRAYEQYF. The CDR3 nucleotides read TGTGCCACCTCGACTTGGGACAGGGCCTACGAGCAGTACTTC.